The 23 T cell receptor beta chains below were found in one sample sequenced in a study of technical replicates of blood from several donors (dated by TCRdb to the late 2010s). Libraries came from the immunoSEQ multiplex PCR assay. TCRdb's version of the immuneACCESS table is confined to in-frame rearrangements and falls short of the full clone set. An unresolved V gene accounts for under half of the shortfall where checked; the remainder is of unknown origin. In all, the sample holds some 93,000 clones, and 95% of those were seen once. The top ten clonotypes cover just over 0.25% of the sample. The sample comprised T cells isolated from PBMCs. All receptors come from a human donor in good health.

The CDR3 DNA is TGTGCCAGTAGTGAGTCAGCGGGGGGACCCTCCTACAATGAGCAGTTCTTC. Its translation is CASSESAGGPSYNEQFF. The J gene is TRBJ2-1, the V gene TRBV19; 9 nucleotides agree with TRBD2. Germline V lookup: CDR1 LNHDA, CDR2 SQIVND (reference sequence). This CDR3 spans 17 amino acids. V lost 5 bases, J lost 0 bases, and 8 bases stayed unmatched.

The rearrangement links TRBV15 to TRBJ1-5; D call uncertain. The CDR3 loop spans 16 amino acids. Germline CDR1 is LNHNV and CDR2 is YYDKDF (reference sequence). Trimming pared 1 base from V and 0 bases from J, leaving 10 bases between. The CDR3 DNA sequence: TGTGCCACCAGCAGAGTTATCGGGTATAGCAATCAGCCCCAGCATTTT. Protein: CATSRVIGYSNQPQHF.

This clone was seen once. This chain connects TRBV5-4 to TRBJ1-1; 9 bases line up with TRBD1. Germline CDR1 and CDR2: SGHNT and YYREEE (reference sequence). The V gene end was trimmed by 6 bases and the J gene end by 4 bases; junction bases not matched to a gene: 4. This CDR3 comprises 13 residues. The CDR3 loop is CASTVTGGTEAFF. CDR3 DNA sequence: TGTGCCAGCACCGTGACAGGGGGCACTGAAGCTTTCTTT.

CDR3 nucleotides: TGTGCCAGCAGCCGGGAGGGGGTCGTCTACAATGAGCAGTTCTTC. This gives the protein CASSREGVVYNEQFF. V gene TRBV4-2 combines with J gene TRBJ2-1; D is possibly TRBD2 (7 bases). Between the trimmed V and J ends, which lost 4 bases and 3 bases, there was a span of 13 bases. The germline V gene has CDR1 LGHNA and CDR2 YNFKEQ. This CDR3 is built from 15 residues.

This chain connects TRBV5-1 to TRBJ1-2; D not resolved. The V end lost 4 bases, the J end lost 3 bases, and 13 bases lay between the germline ends. The CDR3 covers 14 residues. In germline, CDR1 is SGHRS, CDR2 YFSETQ. The CDR3 loop is CASSRNTGDYGYTF. The CDR3 DNA reads as TGCGCCAGCAGCAGGAACACGGGAGACTATGGCTACACCTTC. The full variable domain, in which reference TRBV5-1 and TRBJ1-2 provide the parts outside the CDR3, is KAGVTQTPRYLIKTRGQQVTLSCSPISGHRSVSWYQQTPGQGLQFLFEYFSETQRNKGNFPGRFSGRQFSNSRSEMNVSTLELGDSALYLCASSRNTGDYGYTFGSGTRLTVV.

V is TRBV7-2 and J is TRBJ1-2, with 8 bases fitting TRBD1. CDR3 size: 15 residues. Trimming took 6 bases from V and 6 from J; bases not matched to a gene: 12. CDR1 SGHTA and CDR2 FQGNSA come from the germline V gene. The CDR3 DNA sequence: TGTGCCAGCAGTCCTCAGGGGGCCTCATACGATGGCTACACCTTC. It yields the protein CASSPQGASYDGYTF.

In this sample, this clone turned up once. The V and J genes are TRBV5-1 and TRBJ1-1, with 7 positions matching TRBD1. Germline V gene lookup returns CDR1 SGHRS and CDR2 YFSETQ. The CDR3 has 17 residues. Losses at the gene ends were 0 bases for V and 4 bases for J; bases not matched to a gene: 12. The CDR3 region has the DNA TGCGCCAGCAGCTTGGGAGGGGGCCCTACTGTGGGCACTGAAGCTTTCTTT. Translating it yields CASSLGGGPTVGTEAFF.

V usage is TRBV19 and J usage is TRBJ1-4; no firm D call. From germline, CDR1 is LNHDA and CDR2 SQIVND (reference sequence). Trimming removed 0 bases at V and 8 bases at J, with 13 bases between. CDR3 length equals 15 residues. CDR3 region: CASSIDQFRGEKLFF. The CDR3 region has the DNA TGTGCCAGTAGTATAGACCAATTTAGAGGGGAAAAACTGTTTTTT.

The rearrangement links TRBV5-1 to TRBJ2-2, with 8 nucleotides matching TRBD1. Germline V gene sequence: CDR1 SGHRS, CDR2 YFSETQ. Unmatched junction bases numbered 2, after V lost 6 bases and J lost 1 base. This CDR3 contains 14 residues. The CDR3 reads CASTGTGNTGELFF. The CDR3 DNA sequence: TGCGCCAGCACGGGGACAGGGAACACCGGGGAGCTGTTTTTT.

The chain links TRBV14 to TRBJ1-2; 8 bases align to TRBD1. Germline CDR1 reads SGHDN; CDR2 reads FVKESK. The CDR3 extends over 15 amino acids. Trimming cost V 4 bases and J 1 base; bases outside gene matches: 5. This chain's CDR3 is CASSREGQVNYGYTF. CDR3 bases: TGTGCCAGCAGCCGAGAGGGACAGGTTAACTATGGCTACACCTTC.

This chain joins TRBV30 and TRBJ2-2; a weak D match, TRBD1 (5 bases). Trimming took 3 bases from V and 4 from J, leaving 9 bases between them. The length of the CDR3 is 13 residues. Germline V CDR1 and CDR2: GTSNPN, SVGIG (reference sequence). CDR3 DNA: TGTGCCTGGAGGGGGCTTGGCACCGGGGAGCTGTTTTTT. Translation gives CAWRGLGTGELFF.

The V gene is TRBV6-1, the J gene TRBJ2-7; possible D gene TRBD2, 7 bases. Germline assignment: CDR1 MNHNS and CDR2 SASEGT. The CDR3 totals 14 residues. V was shortened by 3 bases and J by 7 bases, with 16 bases between the two germline ends. CDR3 nucleotide sequence: TGTGCCAGCAGTGATAGGGGGGGGGTTTGGGAGCAGTACTTC. Protein sequence: CASSDRGGVWEQYF.

This sequence joins TRBV5-4 and TRBJ1-2; the match to TRBD1 covers 7 bases. From germline, CDR1 is SGHNT and CDR2 YYREEE (reference sequence). J gave up 5 bases and V 4 bases, and 14 bases lay outside the gene matches. The CDR3 totals 16 residues. CDR3 residues: CASSLGPSTGDYGYTF. DNA for the CDR3: TGTGCCAGCAGCCTGGGCCCCTCTACAGGGGATTATGGCTACACCTTC.

The chain recombines TRBV10-3 with TRBJ1-2; 8 positions match TRBD1. The CDR3 spans 15 residues. The junction had 10 bases not matched to a gene; V was cut back by 8 bases and J by 2 bases. Germline V gene sequence: CDR1 ENHRY, CDR2 SYGVKD. CDR3 loop: CAIGTLTGDNYGYTF. The CDR3 DNA is TGTGCCATCGGAACGTTGACAGGGGACAACTATGGCTACACCTTC.

The chain carries TRBV5-5 and TRBJ1-1; D gene unclear. Between the trimmed V and J ends, which lost 2 bases and 4 bases, there was a span of 12 bases. Per the germline V gene, CDR1 is SGHKS and CDR2 is YYEKEE (reference sequence). The CDR3 spans 14 residues. The chain's CDR3 is CASSFLHTSTEAFF. The CDR3 DNA is TGTGCCAGCAGCTTTTTACATACAAGCACTGAAGCTTTCTTT.

The CDR3 loop is CASSASSGGGLYEQFF. The DNA of the CDR3 is TGTGCCAGCAGCGCCTCCTCTGGGGGAGGGCTTTATGAGCAGTTCTTC. This chain joins TRBV9 and TRBJ2-1; 7 bases are shared with TRBD2. J lost 8 bases, V lost 3 bases, and 14 bases had no gene match. CDR1 SGDLS and CDR2 YYNGEE come from the germline V gene. The length of the CDR3 is 16 residues.

This chain links TRBV10-2 with TRBJ2-7, with 10 bases identical to TRBD1. The CDR3 totals 15 residues. Trimming took 2 bases from V and 2 from J; bases not matched to a gene: 3. Germline V gene lookup returns CDR1 WSHSY and CDR2 SAAADI. The CDR3 spells CASSELGTGAYEQYF. Here the CDR3 DNA reads TGCGCCAGCAGTGAGCTGGGGACAGGGGCCTACGAGCAGTACTTC.

The V gene is TRBV5-1, the J gene TRBJ2-1; 14 positions match TRBD2. The CDR3 is 18 residues long. The V gene end was trimmed by 5 bases and the J gene end by 5 bases; junction bases not matched to a gene: 12. From germline, CDR1 is SGHRS and CDR2 YFSETQ. CDR3 in DNA: TGCGCCAGCAGACGCGGGACTAGCGGGGGCCCTTATCACAATGAGCAGTTCTTC. Translated, it gives CASRRGTSGGPYHNEQFF.

The genes are TRBV6-5 and TRBJ2-6; 8 bases are shared with TRBD1. The V segment lost 6 bases and the J segment 4 bases; nucleotides outside the gene matches: 5. This CDR3 contains 15 residues. Germline values: CDR1 MNHEY, CDR2 SVGAGI. DNA of the CDR3: TGTGCCAGCAGAAGACAGGGGTACGGGGCCAACGTCCTGACTTTC. This gives the protein CASRRQGYGANVLTF.

This clone was detected once. The chain carries TRBV27 and TRBJ2-5; 7 bases line up with TRBD1. The CDR3 contains 13 residues. The germline V gene encodes CDR1 MNHEY and CDR2 SMNVEV (reference sequence). J lost 3 bases, V lost 3 bases, and 1 base had no gene match. The CDR3 protein is CASSFGQEETQYF. In DNA form, the CDR3 reads TGTGCCAGCAGTTTCGGACAGGAAGAGACCCAGTACTTC.

V is TRBV29-1 and J is TRBJ2-2, with 10 bases aligning to TRBD2. V gave up 6 bases and J gave up 3 bases; unmatched junction bases: 1. This CDR3 contains 13 residues. CDR1 and CDR2 (germline): SQVTM, ANQGSEA. The CDR3 is CSVAGGYTGELFF. CDR3 DNA: TGCAGCGTAGCGGGAGGGTACACCGGGGAGCTGTTTTTT.

The V and J genes are TRBV7-9 and TRBJ2-5; D call uncertain. V was pared by 0 bases and J by 2 bases, with 13 bases between. From germline, CDR1 is SEHNR and CDR2 FQNEAQ (reference sequence). The CDR3 has 16 residues. DNA of the CDR3: TGTGCCAGCAGCTTAGCAGTGGTCCAGACACAAGAGACCCAGTACTTC. It is translated as CASSLAVVQTQETQYF.

The chain recombines TRBV5-1 with TRBJ1-2; no reliable D call. Germline V CDR1 and CDR2: SGHRS, YFSETQ. The CDR3 consists of 18 residues. V shed 2 bases and J shed 2 bases, with 22 bases lying between them. The DNA of the CDR3 is TGCGCCAGCAGCTTTGCGAAAGGACCCACCCCGGGAAACTATGGCTACACCTTC. It specifies CASSFAKGPTPGNYGYTF.